This T cell receptor beta chain was obtained from a study of OX40 agonist ivuxolimab in advanced cancers. General notes on the study: Ivuxolimab was a fully human IgG2 agonistic monoclonal antibody targeting the costimulatory receptor OX40 (CD134). The purpose of peripheral TCRbeta sequencing was to test whether ivuxolimab changed TCR sequence diversity and led to clonal T-cell expansion. Intravenous ivuxolimab was administered to patients every 2 weeks at six dose levels: 0.01, 0.1, 0.3, 1.5, 3 and 10 mg/kg. Partial responses occurred in three dose-escalation patients, of whom one had hepatocellular carcinoma and two had cutaneous melanoma. In the dose-escalation cohort, around 80% of patients were male, and the mean age was roughly 60 years with a range of roughly 20 to 85. Among the approximately 54 dose-escalation patients, roughly 20 had hepatocellular carcinoma, 15 or so melanoma, 9 renal cell carcinoma and 9 head and neck cancer. The paper covers the monotherapy dose-escalation part of the phase I ivuxolimab trial, which included N = 52 patients. Prior anti-PD-1, anti-PD-L1 or anti-CTLA-4 therapy was permitted, and checkpoint inhibitors had been received by under 50% of dose-escalation patients. The paper as a whole reports these results and caveats: After ivuxolimab, more expanded clones were found on average in CD8+ T cells than in CD4+ T cells. Clonal expansion of both CD4+ and CD8+ blood T cells was observed from baseline to week 6 at doses 0.1 to 3.0 mg/kg. Low levels of normalized T-cell clonal expansion were also seen in some nonresponding patients. In partial responders in the 0.1-3.0 mg/kg groups, normalized peripheral clonal expansion was found to be among the lowest, especially among CD8+ T cells. Antigen specificity was not determined for the clonally expanded peripheral T cells.

About this clone: What this receptor recognizes is not known. Per-nucleotide qualities are absent, and no much larger clonotype sits a single base away.

The trial excluded patients who had a history of autoimmune disease or who were on systemic immunosuppression. Peripheral blood for TCR sequencing was collected from all dose cohorts at baseline, on cycle 4 day 1, and on cycle 7 day 1. Samples were obtained from an open-label, multicenter, first-in-human phase I dose-escalation trial of ivuxolimab. Adults with locally advanced or metastatic melanoma, renal cell carcinoma, hepatocellular carcinoma or head and neck squamous cell carcinoma were enrolled in the trial. Before TCR sequencing, CD4+ T cells and CD8+ T cells were sorted from peripheral blood as separate populations. Taken from cysteine to phenylalanine, the CDR3 has 15 residues. Only CDR3 DNA is held: 45 bases, read in frame from base 1. V drops 2 bases and J drops 5 bases, leaving 16 bases in between. CDR1 and CDR2 (SGHKS, YYEKEE) derive from the germline V gene (reference sequence). Genomic DNA was isolated from the sorted cells so that the TCRbeta CDR3 region could be sequenced. The immunoSEQ Assay was used to sequence the TCRbeta CDR3 regions. This immuneACCESS table, as held by TCRdb, lists in-frame sequences with V and J called but not all clones. Of the missing ones, under half trace to an unresolved V gene in checked studies; the others have no known cause. The sample table records 45,000 to 50,000 clones; around 86% of these occur just once. The top ten clonotypes cover approximately 2% of the sample.

Sequences were derived from CD4+ or CD8+ T cells sorted from blood, sampled in a trial of the OX40 agonist ivuxolimab. This receptor chain uses TRBV5-5 and TRBJ1-2; a weak D assignment points to TRBD1 (5 bases agree). This clonotype was sampled from an adult with an advanced solid tumor such as melanoma, head and neck, liver or kidney cancer. The DNA is TGTGCCAGCAGCTTACGGACTCTGGGGGGTTATGGCTACACCTTC. Translated, this is CASSLRTLGGYGYTF.